This TCR beta chain appears in the sequencing data of a study of CD8 T cells in Susac syndrome. The CDR3 sequence is 13 residues long. The V end lost 2 bases, the J end lost 10 bases, and 15 bases lay between the germline ends. Per germline, CDR1 DFQATT and CDR2 SNEGSKA (reference sequence). RNA in amounts of roughly 0.5 to 1 ug was reverse transcribed with random hexamers. An immunoSEQ multiplex PCR generated amplified TCR beta CDR3 products spanning 54 Vbeta and 13 Jbeta. TCRdb re-called the immunoSEQ multiplex PCR reads with MiXCR, one entry per CDR3 protein. The table includes roughly 250,000 distinct CDR3 sequences, around 96% detected once. Whole-study results and caveats: There was no clonal expansion in the CD4+ T cell repertoires of Susac syndrome.

A word on this clonotype: Its antigen remains unidentified.

CD8+ and CD4+ blood T cells underwent TCR beta sequencing. The source material was CD4+ T cells from PBMCs. The receptor's source is a human donor with Susac syndrome. The chain has TRBV20-1 and TRBJ2-1; possibly TRBD2 for D (6 bases). CDR3 sequence reads: CSARPQGLREQFF. The CDR3 DNA is TGCAGTGCTAGACCTCAGGGACTCCGCGAGCAGTTCTTC.